This entry lists 7 T cell receptor beta chains sequenced from one sample in a study of shared clonotypes between healthy human individuals. Assay used: immunoSEQ multiplex PCR; TCRdb lists only in-frame clones, some missing. The sample yields 1.5 million to 2.5 million clones, 85% to 95% seen once. In the naive CD8 group, cells lacked CD45RO and were positively selected for CCR7, so terminally differentiated effector memory CD45RA+ cells were left out. The specimen sequenced was naive CD8+ T cells sorted from blood. Every receptor here comes from a man between 18 and 35 years old in good health.

The rearrangement joins TRBV19 to TRBJ1-2; the D gene is possibly TRBD1 (5 bases). The CDR3 runs 15 residues. Germline CDR1 is LNHDA and CDR2 is SQIVND (reference sequence). V was shortened by 5 bases and J by 3 bases, with 16 bases between the two germline ends. CDR3: CASSSGPSPDYGYTF. Written as DNA, the CDR3 is TGTGCCAGTAGTTCAGGGCCCTCTCCGGACTATGGCTACACCTTC.

The chain uses TRBV6-5 and TRBJ2-1, with D uncertain. The CDR3 has 16 residues. V dropped 0 bases and J dropped 6 bases, with 15 bases sitting between them. Germline V gives CDR1 MNHEY, CDR2 SVGAGI. As DNA, the CDR3 is TGTGCCAGCAGTTACTCCACCGGATCCTCCCCCAATGAGCAGTTCTTC. The encoded protein is CASSYSTGSSPNEQFF.

A remark on this clone: Other DNA sequences from this sample encode an identical CDR3 as well. DNA for the CDR3: TGTGCCAGCAGCTTGGACCCCGGCTACGAGCAGTACTTC. This encodes CASSLDPGYEQYF. V and J are TRBV5-4 and TRBJ2-7; D remains ambiguous. V was pared by 0 bases and J by 3 bases, with 7 bases between. Per the germline V gene, CDR1 is SGHNT and CDR2 is YYREEE (reference sequence). The CDR3 runs 13 residues.

The chain uses TRBV4-1 and TRBJ1-1, with D perhaps TRBD1 (6 bases). Germline V gene sequence: CDR1 MGHRA, CDR2 YSYEKL. The CDR3 covers 15 residues. The germline V and J ends were trimmed by 4 bases and 4 bases, with 16 bases remaining between them. CDR3 bases: TGCGCCAGCAGCCCAAATATGAGGGGGGGCACTGAAGCTTTCTTT. Translating it yields CASSPNMRGGTEAFF.

Comment on this clone: The same CDR3 is also encoded by other DNA sequences in this sample. The chain carries TRBV5-6 and TRBJ1-1; 8 positions agree with TRBD1. Germline loops: CDR1 SGHDT, CDR2 YYEEEE. After removal of 2 bases from V and 5 bases from J, the junction contained 5 bases not matched to a gene. The CDR3 is 14 residues long. This CDR3 reads CASSFQGAGTEAFF. DNA for the CDR3: TGTGCCAGCAGCTTTCAGGGGGCAGGGACTGAAGCTTTCTTT.

V is TRBV5-1 and J is TRBJ2-1, with no clear D. This CDR3 comprises 14 residues. The germline V gene has CDR1 SGHRS and CDR2 YFSETQ. Trimming took 0 bases from V and 4 from J, leaving 8 bases between them. CDR3 sequence (DNA): TGCGCCAGCAGCTTGGGGGCCGGGTACAATGAGCAGTTCTTC. Protein product: CASSLGAGYNEQFF.

This rearrangement joins TRBV4-2 to TRBJ1-3; unclear D gene. Germline-derived CDR1 and CDR2 are LGHNA and YNFKEQ. Trimming cost V 2 bases and J 4 bases, with 12 bases left between them. The CDR3 loop spans 15 amino acids. Here the CDR3 reads CASSQSSGSGNTIYF. CDR3 sequence (DNA): TGTGCCAGCAGCCAAAGCTCCGGGTCGGGAAACACCATATATTTT.